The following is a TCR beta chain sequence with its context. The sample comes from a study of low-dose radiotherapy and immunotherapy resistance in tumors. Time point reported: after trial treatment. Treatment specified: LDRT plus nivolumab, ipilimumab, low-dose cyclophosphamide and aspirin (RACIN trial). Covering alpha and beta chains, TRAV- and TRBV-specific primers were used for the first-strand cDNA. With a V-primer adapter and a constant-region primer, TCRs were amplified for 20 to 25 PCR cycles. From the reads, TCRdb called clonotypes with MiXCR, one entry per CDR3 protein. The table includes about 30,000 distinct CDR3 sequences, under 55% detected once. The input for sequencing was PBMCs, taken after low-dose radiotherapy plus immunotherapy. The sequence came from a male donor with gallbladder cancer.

The chain's CDR3 is CSVATTGNEQFF. The CDR3 nucleotides read TGCAGCGTTGCGACTACCGGGAATGAGCAGTTCTTC. This chain links TRBV29-1 with TRBJ2-1; possibly TRBD2 for D (5 bases). V lost 4 bases and J 7 bases, leaving 11 bases between the germline ends. The CDR3 extends over 12 amino acids. The germline gives CDR1 SQVTM, CDR2 ANQGSEA.